This T cell receptor (beta chain) was sequenced for a study of identical twins. From germline, CDR1 is SGHAT and CDR2 FQDESV (reference sequence). This CDR3 comprises 18 residues. V lost 5 bases to trimming and J lost 8 bases; unmatched junction nucleotides: 13. In its sample, this clonotype was seen a few times. TCRdb reprocessed the 5' RACE reads with MiXCR, giving one entry per CDR3 protein. The sample contains a few hundred thousand distinct CDR3 sequences, roughly 12% of which appear only once. Another study also made use of these data, one on yellow fever vaccine responses in identical twins.

The sequenced sample consisted of CD8+ T cells sorted from blood. The chain links TRBV11-1 to TRBJ2-1; the match to TRBD2 covers 15 bases. The clonotype originates from a woman in her late teens or twenties in good health. CDR3 in amino acids: CASSPGLAGGDHLDEQFF. CDR3 coding DNA: TGTGCCAGCAGCCCTGGACTAGCGGGAGGGGACCATTTGGATGAGCAGTTCTTC.